This T cell receptor (beta chain) was recovered during a study of metastatic and nonmetastatic thyroid tumors. The overall study: The study looked at repertoires side by side in blood and in tumor or nodule tissue from malignant and benign thyroid patients.

The sample holds a few counts of this clone. Its specificity is not known. The CDR3 covers 17 residues. In germline, CDR1 is MNHNS, CDR2 SASEGT. Unmatched junction bases numbered 11, after V lost 2 bases and J lost 4 bases. In the original processing: The distant-metastasis classifier for papillary thyroid cancer was built from CDR3 differences across clinicopathological groups. MiXCR re-clonotyped the PCR reads for TCRdb. The V and J calls and clone size come from TCRdb's table, not from the authors' own analysis. The sample gives about 10,000 clones, roughly two fifths of which show up once; 15% to 20% is in the top ten. Findings and caveats of the study: The reported finding was significantly higher TCR beta diversity in malignant thyroid tumors relative to benign nodules, in blood and tumor.

Each patient came to thyroid surgery without any prior treatment (of any kind). The V call is TRBV6-1, the J call TRBJ1-2; 9 positions match TRBD1. The sequence was obtained from a female donor with papillary thyroid cancer or a benign thyroid nodule (not recorded which). Some clones in this sample may be carry-over from other donors' samples. Sequencing was performed on tumor tissue. CDR3 in DNA: TGTGCCAGCAGTGAATTTTTACAGGGGGCGCTTAGCTATGGCTACACCTTC. Protein product: CASSEFLQGALSYGYTF.